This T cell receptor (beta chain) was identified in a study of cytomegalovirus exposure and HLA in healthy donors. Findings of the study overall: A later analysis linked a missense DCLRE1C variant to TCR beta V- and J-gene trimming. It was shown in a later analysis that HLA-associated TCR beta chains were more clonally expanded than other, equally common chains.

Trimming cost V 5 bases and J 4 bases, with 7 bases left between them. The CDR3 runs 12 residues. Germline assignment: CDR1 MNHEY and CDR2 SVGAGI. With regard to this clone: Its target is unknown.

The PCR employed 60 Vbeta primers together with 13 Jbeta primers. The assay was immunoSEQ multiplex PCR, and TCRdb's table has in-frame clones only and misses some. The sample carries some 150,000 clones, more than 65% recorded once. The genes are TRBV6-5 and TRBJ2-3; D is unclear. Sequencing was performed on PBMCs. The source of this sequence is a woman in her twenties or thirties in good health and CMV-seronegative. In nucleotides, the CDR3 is TGTGCCAGCAGTCCCAGATCAGATACGCAGTATTTT. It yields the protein CASSPRSDTQYF.